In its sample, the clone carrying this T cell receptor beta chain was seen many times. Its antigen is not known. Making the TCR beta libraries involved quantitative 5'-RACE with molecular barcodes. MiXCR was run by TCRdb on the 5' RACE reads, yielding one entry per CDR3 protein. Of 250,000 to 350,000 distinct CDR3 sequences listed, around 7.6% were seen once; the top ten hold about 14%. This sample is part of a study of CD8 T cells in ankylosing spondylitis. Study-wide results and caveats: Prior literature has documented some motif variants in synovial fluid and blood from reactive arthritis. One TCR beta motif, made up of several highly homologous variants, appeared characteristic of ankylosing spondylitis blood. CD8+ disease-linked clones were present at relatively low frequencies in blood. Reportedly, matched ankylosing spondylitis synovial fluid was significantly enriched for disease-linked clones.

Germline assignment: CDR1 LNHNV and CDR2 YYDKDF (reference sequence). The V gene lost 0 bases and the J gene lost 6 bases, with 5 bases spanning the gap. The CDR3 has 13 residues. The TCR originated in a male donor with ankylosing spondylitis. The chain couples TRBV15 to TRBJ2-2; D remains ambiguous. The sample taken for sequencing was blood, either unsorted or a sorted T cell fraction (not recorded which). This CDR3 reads CATSRDLSGELFF. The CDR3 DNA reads TGTGCCACCAGCAGAGACCTTTCCGGGGAGCTGTTTTTT.